This is a list of T cell receptor beta chains from one sample in a study of cytomegalovirus exposure and HLA in healthy donors. Repertoires were generated with immunoSEQ multiplex PCR, while TCRdb's copy carries only in-frame clones and drops some. Here the sample spans about 170,000 clones, 79% being singletons. Sequenced material: PBMCs. The receptor set was obtained from a woman between 45 and 65 years old in good health and CMV-seronegative. CDR3s include the opening cysteine and the closing phenylalanine or tryptophan. D genes are given only for firm matches. Clone size is shown for a subset of rows, as once, few, many or a class of expanded clone.

clone size: few
J gene: TRBJ2-2
V gene: TRBV19
D gene: TRBD1
CDR3 protein: CASSDRGWLFF
CDR3 DNA: TGTGCCAGTAGTGACAGGGGGTGGCTGTTTTTT

clone size: .
J gene: TRBJ2-7
V gene: TRBV30
D gene: TRBD1
CDR3 protein: CAWTRDRYEQYF
CDR3 DNA: TGTGCCTGGACCCGGGACAGGTACGAGCAGTACTTC

clone size: .
J gene: TRBJ2-2
V gene: TRBV19
D gene: .
CDR3 protein: CASSGAGSLSGGELFF
CDR3 DNA: TGTGCCAGTAGCGGCGCCGGGTCCCTAAGCGGCGGGGAGCTGTTTTTT

clone size: few
J gene: TRBJ2-5
V gene: TRBV2
D gene: .
CDR3 protein: CASIFTGGGGETQYF
CDR3 DNA: TGTGCCAGCATTTTCACGGGCGGGGGCGGAGAGACCCAGTACTTC

clone size: .
J gene: TRBJ2-7
V gene: TRBV2
D gene: .
CDR3 protein: CASSERYEQYF
CDR3 DNA: TGTGCCAGCAGTGAGCGGTACGAGCAGTACTTC

clone size: .
J gene: TRBJ2-2
V gene: TRBV4-2
D gene: .
CDR3 protein: CASSQNWGDTGELFF
CDR3 DNA: TGTGCCAGCAGCCAAAATTGGGGAGACACCGGGGAGCTGTTTTTT

clone size: .
J gene: TRBJ2-1
V gene: TRBV15
D gene: .
CDR3 protein: CATSREVGASYNEQFF
CDR3 DNA: TGTGCCACCAGCAGAGAGGTGGGGGCCTCCTACAATGAGCAGTTCTTC

clone size: .
J gene: TRBJ2-3
V gene: TRBV28
D gene: .
CDR3 protein: CASRAVPPQQGNTQYF
CDR3 DNA: TGTGCCAGCCGTGCAGTTCCACCACAACAGGGTAATACGCAGTATTTT

clone size: .
J gene: TRBJ1-1
V gene: TRBV4-3
D gene: .
CDR3 protein: CASSQPGLGAFF
CDR3 DNA: TGCGCCAGCAGCCAACCGGGACTAGGGGCTTTCTTT

clone size: .
J gene: TRBJ2-7
V gene: TRBV7-9
D gene: TRBD2
CDR3 protein: CASSLDHRGTSGEQYF
CDR3 DNA: TGTGCCAGCAGTTTAGACCACAGGGGGACTAGCGGGGAACAGTACTTC

clone size: once
J gene: TRBJ2-7
V gene: TRBV2
D gene: .
CDR3 protein: CASSDLKRAGDYEQYF
CDR3 DNA: TGTGCCAGCAGTGACCTCAAAAGGGCAGGGGACTACGAGCAGTACTTC

clone size: .
J gene: TRBJ2-2
V gene: TRBV28
D gene: .
CDR3 protein: CASSLNIGLGELFF
CDR3 DNA: TGTGCCAGCAGTTTGAATATCGGTCTCGGGGAGCTGTTTTTT

clone size: .
J gene: TRBJ2-2
V gene: TRBV7-7
D gene: .
CDR3 protein: CASSLSAARGAGELFF
CDR3 DNA: TGTGCTAGCAGCTTAAGTGCTGCCAGGGGGGCCGGGGAGCTGTTTTTT

clone size: .
J gene: TRBJ2-1
V gene: TRBV11-2
D gene: TRBD1
CDR3 protein: CASSSRTGSYNEQFF
CDR3 DNA: TGTGCCAGCAGCTCGCGGACAGGCTCCTACAATGAGCAGTTCTTC